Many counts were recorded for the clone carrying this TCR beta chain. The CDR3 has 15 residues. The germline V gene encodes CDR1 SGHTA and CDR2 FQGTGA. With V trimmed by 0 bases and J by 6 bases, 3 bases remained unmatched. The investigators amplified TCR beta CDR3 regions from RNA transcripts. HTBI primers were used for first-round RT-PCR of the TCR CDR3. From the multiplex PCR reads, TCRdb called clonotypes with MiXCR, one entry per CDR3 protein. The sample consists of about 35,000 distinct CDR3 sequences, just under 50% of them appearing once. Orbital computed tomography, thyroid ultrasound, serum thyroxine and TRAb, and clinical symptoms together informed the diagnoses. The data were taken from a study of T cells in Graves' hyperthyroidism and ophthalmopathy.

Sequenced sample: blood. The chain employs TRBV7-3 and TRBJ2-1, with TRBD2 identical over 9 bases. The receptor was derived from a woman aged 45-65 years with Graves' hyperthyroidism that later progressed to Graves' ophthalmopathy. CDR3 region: CASSLTREGPNEQFF. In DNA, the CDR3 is TGTGCCAGCAGCTTAACGCGGGAGGGCCCCAATGAGCAGTTCTTC. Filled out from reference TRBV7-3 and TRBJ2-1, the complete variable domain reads GAGVSQTPSNKVTEKGKYVELRCDPISGHTALYWYRQSLGQGPEFLIYFQGTGAADDSGLPNDRFFAVRPEGSVSTLKIQRTERGDSAVYLCASSLTREGPNEQFFGPGTRLTVL.